Below, 4 T cell receptor beta chains from the same sample are listed, as sequenced in a study of graft-versus-host responses after intestinal transplantation. These receptors have no identified antigens. Data came from immunoSEQ multiplex PCR; TCRdb stores just in-frame clones and leaves some out. The sample has 71,000 or so clones, less than 95% seen once; the top ten hold about 1.3%. The material sequenced was unstimulated CD8+ T cells sorted from spleen or lymph node cells, taken before intestinal transplant. The source is a human donor who received an intestinal transplant.

The genes are TRBV7-2 and TRBJ2-2; D ambiguous. V was clipped by 3 bases and J by 5 bases, with 4 bases between them. Germline V lookup: CDR1 SGHTA, CDR2 FQGNSA. The CDR3 is 12 amino acids. The CDR3 coding sequence is TGTGCCAGCAGCTTCGGGACCGGGGAGCTGTTTTTT. Its translation is CASSFGTGELFF.

This clone was detected only once. This rearrangement joins TRBV5-6 to TRBJ2-7; 8 nucleotides line up with TRBD2. Germline V gene lookup returns CDR1 SGHDT and CDR2 YYEEEE. After removal of 8 bases from V and 4 bases from J, the junction contained 14 bases not matched to a gene. The CDR3 runs to 15 residues. CDR3 sequence (DNA): TGTGCCAGTACCGGGGGGGGACCAAGCATATACGAGCAGTACTTC. It yields the protein CASTGGGPSIYEQYF.

CDR3 protein: CASMSGGSGYTF. In nucleotides, the CDR3 is TGTGCCAGCATGTCAGGGGGCTCGGGCTACACCTTC. The rearrangement uses TRBV9 and TRBJ1-2, with TRBD1 identical over 8 bases. Looked up from germline, CDR1 is SGDLS and CDR2 is YYNGEE. This CDR3 contains 12 residues. V was pared by 6 bases and J by 8 bases, with 6 bases of the junction left unmatched.

The chain recombines TRBV5-8 with TRBJ1-1; TRBD1 matches at 12 bases. Germline CDR1 is SGHTS and CDR2 is YDEGEE. The CDR3 length is 18 residues. V was clipped by 2 bases and J by 11 bases; unmatched bases: 19. CDR3: CASSLRPTRGQGAREAFF. The CDR3 DNA sequence: TGTGCCAGCAGCTTACGGCCCACACGGGGACAGGGGGCGAGAGAGGCTTTCTTT.